This T cell receptor (beta chain) was observed in a study of shared clonotypes between healthy human individuals. This clone is a singleton in its sample. Germline loops: CDR1 SGHDT, CDR2 YYEEEE. The V end was cut by 0 bases, the J end by 1 base, with 7 bases between. This CDR3 comprises 14 residues. Some clones are missing from TCRdb's copy, which holds only in-frame ones; the method was immunoSEQ multiplex PCR. There are more than 2 million clones in the sample; roughly 95% occur only once, and roughly 0.13% lies in the top ten. The TCR originated in a man between 18 and 35 years old in good health. The sample was naive CD4+ T cells sorted from blood. This sample's subset: CD45RA+ positively selected. The V and J genes are TRBV5-6 and TRBJ2-5, with no clear D. CDR3 in DNA: TGTGCCAGCAGCTTGGACATTAGCCAAGAGACCCAGTACTTC. Amino acids: CASSLDISQETQYF.